A single sample is the source of the 2 T cell receptor beta chains below, sequenced in a study of T cells in localized non-small cell lung cancer. Sequencing used immunoSEQ multiplex PCR; TCRdb keeps in-frame clones, though not all of them. The table includes 40,000 to 55,000 clones, around 86% detected once. Sequenced here: peripheral blood mononuclear cells, sampled before any cancer treatment. All receptors come from a man between 40 and 70 years old with stage III lung adenocarcinoma.

The J gene is TRBJ1-2, the V gene TRBV5-4, with 8 bases matching TRBD1. V shed 6 bases and J 10 bases; nucleotides not matched to a gene: 11. Germline assignment: CDR1 SGHNT and CDR2 YYREEE (reference sequence). The CDR3 loop spans 13 amino acids. CDR3 loop: CASIDLGQGLYTF. The CDR3, as DNA: TGTGCCAGCATCGACCTCGGACAGGGCCTCTACACCTTC.

The chain employs TRBV6-6 and TRBJ2-7, with 8 bases that match TRBD2. The V gene end was trimmed by 2 bases and the J gene end by 3 bases; junction bases not matched to a gene: 9. This CDR3 spans 16 amino acids. The V gene's germline CDR1 is MNHNY and CDR2 SVGAGI (reference sequence). The CDR3 DNA sequence: TGTGCCAGCAGTTACAACCTAGCGGGCGACCACTACGAGCAGTACTTC. Protein product: CASSYNLAGDHYEQYF.